This TCR beta chain was sequenced for a study of blood T cell repertoires in COVID-19. Turning to the study itself: Samples of COVID-19 (acute and convalescent) were obtained from the United States, Italy and Spain. The analysed material was cDNA or gDNA that came from T cells, B-cell-depleted T cells, or PBMCs.

Source study methods: For nucleated cells, counts were estimated from reference gene primer amplification. Libraries were prepared by immunoSEQ multiplex PCR; TCRdb keeps only in-frame clonotypes and omits some of them. V and J calls and clone size follow that table, whereas D and trimming were derived from the DNA. Here the sample spans about 230,000 clones, 87% being singletons. The CDR3 is 12 amino acids. The trim removed 10 bases at V and 5 bases at J, leaving 7 bases unmatched. CDR1 is MNHEY and CDR2 is SVGAGI in the germline V gene. This clonotype was obtained from a woman aged 18-29 years who had recovered from COVID-19. The chain recombines TRBV6-5 with TRBJ2-7, with 8 positions matching TRBD2. Sequenced: peripheral blood. The DNA for the CDR3 is TGTGCCACGGGAGGGCCGCTCAACGAGCAGTACTTC. The encoded protein is CATGGPLNEQYF.